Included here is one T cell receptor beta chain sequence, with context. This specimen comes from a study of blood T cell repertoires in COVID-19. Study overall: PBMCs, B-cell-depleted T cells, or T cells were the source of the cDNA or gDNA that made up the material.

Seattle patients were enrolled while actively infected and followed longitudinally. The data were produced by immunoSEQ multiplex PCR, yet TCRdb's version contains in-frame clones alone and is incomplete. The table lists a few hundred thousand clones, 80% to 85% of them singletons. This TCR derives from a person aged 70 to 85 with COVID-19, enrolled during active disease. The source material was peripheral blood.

CDR3 sequence: CASQKETVNTEAFF. CDR3 DNA sequence: TGTGCCAGTCAAAAAGAGACAGTGAACACTGAAGCTTTCTTT. This chain links TRBV2 with TRBJ1-1; D possibly corresponds to TRBD1 (5 bases). Germline V gives CDR1 SNHLY, CDR2 FYNNEI. V lost 9 bases and J lost 0, with 14 bases in between. The CDR3 extends over 14 amino acids.